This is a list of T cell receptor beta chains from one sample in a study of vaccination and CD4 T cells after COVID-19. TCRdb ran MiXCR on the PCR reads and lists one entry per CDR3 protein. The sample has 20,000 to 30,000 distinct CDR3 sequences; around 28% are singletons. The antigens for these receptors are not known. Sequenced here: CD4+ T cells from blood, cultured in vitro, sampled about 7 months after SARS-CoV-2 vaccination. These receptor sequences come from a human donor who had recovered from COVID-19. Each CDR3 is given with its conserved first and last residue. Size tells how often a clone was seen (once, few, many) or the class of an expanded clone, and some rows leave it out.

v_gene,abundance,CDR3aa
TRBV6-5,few,CASSYSSLGGGQPQHF
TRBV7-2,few,CASSLRTSGTYEQFF
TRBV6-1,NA,CASSPTPGRPFQETQYF
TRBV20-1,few,CSARDRGANYGYTF
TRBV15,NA,CATSRDVLAVTNTGELFF
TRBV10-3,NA,CAISEYSGYYEQYF
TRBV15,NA,CATSRDLAGVSYEQYF
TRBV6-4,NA,CASSDSTSGDSYEQYF
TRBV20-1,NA,CSARDQGAGGLFF
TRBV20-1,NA,CSATGTANQPQHF
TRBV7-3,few,CASSYQGRGEQFF